A selection of T cell receptor beta chains follows, all from one sample in a study of T cell changes during pregnancy in multiple sclerosis. Repertoires were generated with immunoSEQ multiplex PCR, while TCRdb's copy carries only in-frame clones and drops some. Here the sample spans tens of thousands of clones, about 95% being singletons. The sequenced sample was peripheral blood, obtained in the second trimester of pregnancy. The receptors derive from a female donor with multiple sclerosis, enrolled in a pregnancy study. The CDR3 runs from the conserved cysteine through the conserved F or W. The D gene is left open where the match is weak.

J,V,D,DNA,CDR3
TRBJ1-1,TRBV5-1,NA,TGCGCCAGCAGCTACGGGGGGGTTAGGGGCACTGAAGCTTTCTTT,CASSYGGVRGTEAFF
TRBJ2-5,TRBV2,TRBD1,TGTGCCAGCAGTCCCCGAACAGGGGCACGGGAGACCCAGTACTTC,CASSPRTGARETQYF
TRBJ1-1,TRBV30,NA,TGTGCCTGGACCGGCGGGATTTTAACCCGGGACCCCCTTAAAATGAACACTGAAGCTTTCTTT,CAWTGGILTRDPLKMNTEAFF
TRBJ1-5,TRBV9,TRBD1,TGTGCCAGCAGCGTGGGACAGGGCCCCTATCAGCCCCAGCATTTT,CASSVGQGPYQPQHF
TRBJ2-1,TRBV11-3,TRBD2,TGTGCCAGCAGCTTAGAAGGGACTAGCGGGAGGGGTAATGAGCAGTTCTTC,CASSLEGTSGRGNEQFF
TRBJ2-5,TRBV7-9,TRBD1,TGTGCCAGCAGCTCGCTTGAGACAGGGGAGACCCAGTACTTC,CASSSLETGETQYF
TRBJ1-2,TRBV5-1,NA,TGCGCCAGCAGCGTGAAGTCGGACGCTTTTCAGGGTGGCTATGGCTACACCTTC,CASSVKSDAFQGGYGYTF
TRBJ2-7,TRBV11-1,NA,TGTGCCAGCAGCCAGAGACATGACAGCTTCTACGAGCAGTACTTC,CASSQRHDSFYEQYF
TRBJ1-5,TRBV4-1,NA,TGCGCCAGCAGCCAAGATGAGGGGGGGAGCAATCAGCCCCAGCATTTT,CASSQDEGGSNQPQHF
TRBJ2-2,TRBV5-6,TRBD2,TGTGCCAGCAGCTTGGGGGAGGGGCCCACCGGGGAGCTGTTTTTT,CASSLGEGPTGELFF
TRBJ1-2,TRBV27,NA,TGTGCCAGCAGCCCGACAGTCTCCTATGGCTACACCTTC,CASSPTVSYGYTF
TRBJ1-1,TRBV4-2,NA,TGTGCCAGCCTTAAAACCCCCCCGGACTTTCCTCCTGAAGCTTTCTTT,CASLKTPPDFPPEAFF
TRBJ2-2,TRBV19,NA,TGTGCCACCAGACAGTATTCAAACACCGGGGAGCTGTTTTTT,CATRQYSNTGELFF
TRBJ1-1,TRBV7-9,NA,TGTGCCAGCAGCTTAGCCCCCGGGACTGAAGCTTTCTTT,CASSLAPGTEAFF
TRBJ2-3,TRBV7-2,TRBD2,TGTGCCAGCAGCTTAGCGGCGGCGGGGGGGCCGCAGACAGATACGCAGTATTTT,CASSLAAAGGPQTDTQYF
TRBJ1-4,TRBV19,NA,TGTGCCAGTACGCGCCGGTCAACTAATGAAAAACTGTTTTTT,CASTRRSTNEKLFF
TRBJ1-1,TRBV18,TRBD1,TGTGCCAGCTCACCAGTGTCGACAGGGGCGAGACCCACTGAAGCTTTCTTT,CASSPVSTGARPTEAFF
TRBJ1-5,TRBV19,NA,TGTGCCATCGGAGGGCACGACTCGAATCAGCCCCAGCATTTT,CAIGGHDSNQPQHF
TRBJ1-6,TRBV6-5,TRBD1,TGTGCCAGCAGTTACGCTCAGGGGGCACAGAATTCACCCCTCCACTTT,CASSYAQGAQNSPLHF
TRBJ1-5,TRBV28,NA,TGTGCCAGCAGTTTGGCCGGGATCAATCAGCCCCAGCATTTT,CASSLAGINQPQHF
TRBJ1-2,TRBV5-1,TRBD1,TGCGCCAGCAGACCCGGGACAGGGGGCAATGGCTACACCTTC,CASRPGTGGNGYTF
TRBJ2-5,TRBV7-2,TRBD2,TGTGCCAGCAGCGTGGGACTAGCGGAAGAGACCCAGTACTTC,CASSVGLAEETQYF
TRBJ2-3,TRBV7-9,TRBD2,TGTGCCAGCAGCTTGGGCGGGGGTCCCGGGGATACGCAGTATTTT,CASSLGGGPGDTQYF
TRBJ1-2,TRBV9,NA,TGTGCCAGCAGCGTAGGGACATCCTCGGGTGGCTACACCTTC,CASSVGTSSGGYTF
TRBJ2-3,TRBV7-6,TRBD2,TGTGCCAGCAGCCCCTCCGGGCACGGGAGGGGCGGTACGCAGTATTTT,CASSPSGHGRGGTQYF